Below, one T cell receptor beta chain is given with its context. These data belong to a study of T cell changes during pregnancy in multiple sclerosis. Clones were sequenced by immunoSEQ multiplex PCR, and TCRdb holds only the in-frame ones, with some missing. Of around 39,000 clones listed, 85% to 95% are singletons. The CDR3 has 17 amino acids. V was clipped by 5 bases and J by 2 bases; unmatched bases: 10. Germline CDR1 is SGHNT and CDR2 is YYREEE (reference sequence). The sequenced material came from PBMCs (not recorded whether the cells were cultured). The clonotype comes from a female donor with multiple sclerosis, enrolled in a pregnancy study. This chain joins TRBV5-4 and TRBJ2-2; 9 nucleotides agree with TRBD1. The CDR3, as DNA: TGTGCCAGCAGACGGGACAGGGCACAGATTAACACCGGGGAGCTGTTTTTT. Its translation is CASRRDRAQINTGELFF.